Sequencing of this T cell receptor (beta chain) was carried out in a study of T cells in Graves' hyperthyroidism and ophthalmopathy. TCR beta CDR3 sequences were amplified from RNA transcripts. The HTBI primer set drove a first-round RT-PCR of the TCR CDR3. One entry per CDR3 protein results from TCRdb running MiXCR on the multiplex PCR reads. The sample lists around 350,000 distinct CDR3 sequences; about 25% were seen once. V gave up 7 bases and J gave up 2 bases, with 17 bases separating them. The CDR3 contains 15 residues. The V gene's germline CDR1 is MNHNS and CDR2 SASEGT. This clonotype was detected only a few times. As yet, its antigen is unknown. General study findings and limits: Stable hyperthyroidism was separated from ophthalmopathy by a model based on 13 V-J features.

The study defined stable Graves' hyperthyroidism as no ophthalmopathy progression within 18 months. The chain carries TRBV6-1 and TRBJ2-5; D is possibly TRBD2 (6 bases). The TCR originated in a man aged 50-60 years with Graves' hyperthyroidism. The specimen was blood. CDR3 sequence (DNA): TGTGCCAGCACCGAACTCTCCGGGGGACAAGAGACCCAGTACTTC. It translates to CASTELSGGQETQYF.